A selection of T cell receptor beta chains follows, all from one sample in a study of blood T cell repertoires in COVID-19. Generated by immunoSEQ multiplex PCR, the TCRdb table keeps only in-frame clones and is missing some. Among about 350,000 clones, under 95% were seen once, and the ten largest hold 2.5% to 4%. The sequencing sample was made of peripheral blood. Every receptor here comes from a woman between 18 and 30 years old who had recovered from COVID-19. The CDR3 runs from the conserved cysteine through the conserved F or W. The order of the fields is V gene, D gene, J gene, clone size, CDR3 DNA, CDR3 protein. D genes are given only for firm matches. Clone size is given for some rows only: seen once, a few or many times, or a class if the clone is expanded.

>TRBV27|-|TRBJ1-6|once
TGTGCCAGCAGTCCCAGTAATTCACCCCTCCACTTT
CASSPSNSPLHF
>TRBV29-1|TRBD1|TRBJ1-5|-
TGCAGCGTGGGGACAGGGGGAGGGGGGCAGCCCCAGCATTTT
CSVGTGGGGQPQHF
>TRBV2|-|TRBJ2-3|-
TGTGCCAGCAGTAGGGCTAGCGGGACAGGTTCAGATACGCAGTATTTT
CASSRASGTGSDTQYF
>TRBV6-1|-|TRBJ2-2|-
TGTGCCAGCAGTGAAAGGGGCGTGCCAACCGGGGAGCTGTTTTTT
CASSERGVPTGELFF
>TRBV7-9|-|TRBJ1-1|-
TGTGCCAGCAGCTTACAGGGCCCTACACCGGGTGAAGCTTTCTTT
CASSLQGPTPGEAFF
>TRBV5-4|-|TRBJ2-4|-
TGTGCCAGCAGCTCACGGGGTAAAAACATTCAGTACTTC
CASSSRGKNIQYF
>TRBV19|TRBD2|TRBJ2-3|-
TGTGCCAGTAAAATAGCGGGAGAGTTCACAGATACGCAGTATTTT
CASKIAGEFTDTQYF
>TRBV29-1|TRBD2|TRBJ2-1|-
TGCAGCGTTGAAGAAGAAGGGGGACTAGCGGGAGGTGAGCAGTTCTTC
CSVEEEGGLAGGEQFF
>TRBV5-1|-|TRBJ2-1|-
TGCGCCAGCAGCTCATTTACTATCAATGAGCAGTTCTTC
CASSSFTINEQFF
>TRBV5-1|TRBD2|TRBJ2-1|-
TGCGCCAGCAGCTTGGAGACTAGCGGGACTTTGTTCTTC
CASSLETSGTLFF
>TRBV7-2|TRBD2|TRBJ2-5|-
TGTGCCAGCAGCCCCACTAGCGGGAGTCTGTCAGGGGAGACCCAGTACTTC
CASSPTSGSLSGETQYF
>TRBV4-3|-|TRBJ1-1|-
TGCGCCAGCAGCCAAGAGTACGAGATGCAAGCTTTCTTT
CASSQEYEMQAFF
>TRBV5-6|TRBD2|TRBJ2-2|-
TGTGCCAGCTATAAGTGGGAGGGGATAAACACCGGGGAGCTGTTTTTT
CASYKWEGINTGELFF
>TRBV19|-|TRBJ2-2|-
TGTGCCAGTAGTCCTCGGACAGCACCCACCGGGGAGCTGTTTTTT
CASSPRTAPTGELFF
>TRBV3-1/TRBV3-2|TRBD1|TRBJ1-2|-
TGTGCCAGCAGCCAGGCAGGGGGCTTTGTAGATGGCTACACCTTC
CASSQAGGFVDGYTF
>TRBV12-3/TRBV12-4|-|TRBJ2-5|-
TGTGCCAGCAGTATACAAGAGACCCAGTACTTC
CASSIQETQYF
>TRBV5-4|TRBD1|TRBJ1-1|-
TGTGCCAGCAGCCCCGGGTCAAAGGGGGCAAGCACTGAAGCTTTCTTT
CASSPGSKGASTEAFF
>TRBV24-1|-|TRBJ2-1|-
TGTGCCACCAGTGAAAGCGGCTCCACCAATGAGCAGTTCTTC
CATSESGSTNEQFF
>TRBV10-3|TRBD2|TRBJ2-5|-
TGTGCCACGGGACTACAAGAGACCCAGTACTTC
CATGLQETQYF
>TRBV12-3/TRBV12-4|TRBD1|TRBJ1-2|-
TGTGCCAGCAGTTTAGCGGACAGGGGCTACACCTTC
CASSLADRGYTF
>TRBV11-3|TRBD1|TRBJ1-1|-
TGTGCCAGCAGCTTAGATCAGGGGGCGAACACTGAAGCTTTCTTT
CASSLDQGANTEAFF
>TRBV24-1|-|TRBJ1-1|-
TGTGCCACCAGTGATCCAGGGAGGGAGACTGAAGCTTTCTTT
CATSDPGRETEAFF
>TRBV7-2|TRBD2|TRBJ2-5|-
TGTGCCAGCAGCTTTCAGATAGCGGGAGGAGAAGAGACCCAGTACTTC
CASSFQIAGGEETQYF
>TRBV4-3|TRBD1|TRBJ1-2|-
TGCGCCAGCAGCCGTGAGCCAGGACAGGGTTTTAGCGGGGGCTACACCTTC
CASSREPGQGFSGGYTF
>TRBV14|TRBD2|TRBJ2-1|-
TGTGCCAGCAGCCCCTTTGGGGAGGGCACTTACAATGAGCAGTTCTTC
CASSPFGEGTYNEQFF
>TRBV10-3|-|TRBJ2-3|-
TGTGCCATCCAAAAGGGCGGGGATACGCAGTATTTT
CAIQKGGDTQYF
>TRBV6-2/TRBV6-3|-|TRBJ1-2|-
TGTGCCAGCACCCCCGCGACAGACAGCTATGGCTACACCTTC
CASTPATDSYGYTF
>TRBV24-1|-|TRBJ1-2|-
TGTGCCACCCCCCCCTGGGGGCGCGGCTACACCTTC
CATPPWGRGYTF
>TRBV6-1|-|TRBJ1-2|-
TGTGCCAGCAGTGAGGCCCACGTATGGTACTATGGCTACACCTTC
CASSEAHVWYYGYTF
>TRBV5-4|TRBD1|TRBJ2-3|-
TGTGCCAGCAGCGTCCAAGGGGGACAGGGGGCTCCAGATACGCAGTATTTT
CASSVQGGQGAPDTQYF
>TRBV2|TRBD2|TRBJ2-1|-
TGTGCCAGCAGGATAAGCAGCGGGAGAGGTTCCTACAATGAGCAGTTCTTC
CASRISSGRGSYNEQFF
>TRBV28|-|TRBJ1-1|-
TGTGCCAGCCGACGACAGAACACTGAAGCTTTCTTT
CASRRQNTEAFF
>TRBV25-1|-|TRBJ1-1|-
TGTGCCAGCAGTGTCCAATCGAACACTGAAGCTTTCTTT
CASSVQSNTEAFF
>TRBV6-2/TRBV6-3|-|TRBJ2-2|-
TGTGCCAGCAGTTACGGACAGATCACCGGGGAGCTGTTTTTT
CASSYGQITGELFF
>TRBV5-1|TRBD2|TRBJ2-1|few
TGCGCCAGCAGCTCCCTAAGCGGGAGCTCCTACAATGAGCAGTTCTTC
CASSSLSGSSYNEQFF
>TRBV14|-|TRBJ1-5|few
TGTGCCAGCAGCCTCAGAACAAATCAGCCCCAGCATTTT
CASSLRTNQPQHF
>TRBV30|TRBD1|TRBJ1-2|-
TGTGCCTGGAAAACCCTCGACAGGGACTATGGCTACACCTTC
CAWKTLDRDYGYTF
>TRBV18|-|TRBJ1-6|-
TGTGCCAGCTCACCAGAGGGTCCGAAGAATTCACCCCTCCACTTT
CASSPEGPKNSPLHF
>TRBV21-1|-|TRBJ1-1|once
TGTGCCAGCAGCTCCCCTCAAGGGGCAGCTGAAGCTTTCTTT
CASSSPQGAAEAFF
>TRBV4-3|TRBD1|TRBJ1-6|-
TGCGCCAGCAGCCAAGATCTGCCCGACAGGGCCCCACCCCTCCACTTT
CASSQDLPDRAPPLHF
>TRBV25-1|TRBD1|TRBJ1-1|-
TGTGCCAGCAGTGACACAGGGGCAGGGACTGAAGCTTTCTTT
CASSDTGAGTEAFF
>TRBV19|-|TRBJ2-1|-
TGTGCCAGTAAAGTAGAGACTAGTCTCTCCTACAATGAGCAGTTCTTC
CASKVETSLSYNEQFF
>TRBV3-1/TRBV3-2|-|TRBJ1-5|-
TGTGCCAGCAGCCAAGATAGTCACAGCAATCAGCCCCAGCATTTT
CASSQDSHSNQPQHF
>TRBV3-1/TRBV3-2|TRBD1|TRBJ2-5|-
TGTGCCAGCAGCCAAGACCCGGGACAGGGGAGGGAGACCCAGTACTTC
CASSQDPGQGRETQYF
>TRBV4-3|-|TRBJ1-1|once
TGCGCCAGCAGCCAAGATAATAGGGGCAAGACTGAAGCTTTCTTT
CASSQDNRGKTEAFF
>TRBV4-3|-|TRBJ1-4|-
TGCGCCAGCAGCCAAGATTATGGCGGGGAAAAACTGTTTTTT
CASSQDYGGEKLFF
>TRBV18|-|TRBJ2-5|-
TGTGCCAGCTTCAACGGGATTGACGAGACCCAGTACTTC
CASFNGIDETQYF
>TRBV27|-|TRBJ1-6|-
TGTGCCAGCAGAAAACAGGCCTATTCACCCCTCCACTTT
CASRKQAYSPLHF
>TRBV28|-|TRBJ1-4|-
TGTGCCAGCAGTTTATGGGGGCCAGAGGAAAAACTGTTTTTT
CASSLWGPEEKLFF
>TRBV21-1|-|TRBJ2-3|-
TGTGCCTGCGGAGGAGTGGCGGATACGCAGTATTTT
CACGGVADTQYF
>TRBV4-1|-|TRBJ2-2|once
TGCGCCAGCAGCCAAGGGGCTCGGGGCACCGGGGAGCTGTTTTTT
CASSQGARGTGELFF
>TRBV5-1|TRBD1|TRBJ2-3|-
TGCGCCAGCAGCTTGGTCCGGACAGGGGGCGTCGGAGATACGCAGTATTTT
CASSLVRTGGVGDTQYF
>TRBV2|-|TRBJ2-3|-
TGTGCCAGCAGTGGGGCGGGGGCAGGGACAGATACGCAGTATTTT
CASSGAGAGTDTQYF
>TRBV6-6|-|TRBJ1-5|-
TGTGCCAGCAGTTACGACCCTCAGGGTCCGCCCCAGCATTTT
CASSYDPQGPPQHF
>TRBV11-2|-|TRBJ1-2|-
TGTGCCAGCAGCTTAGAGAGCCTGAACTATGGCTACACCTTC
CASSLESLNYGYTF